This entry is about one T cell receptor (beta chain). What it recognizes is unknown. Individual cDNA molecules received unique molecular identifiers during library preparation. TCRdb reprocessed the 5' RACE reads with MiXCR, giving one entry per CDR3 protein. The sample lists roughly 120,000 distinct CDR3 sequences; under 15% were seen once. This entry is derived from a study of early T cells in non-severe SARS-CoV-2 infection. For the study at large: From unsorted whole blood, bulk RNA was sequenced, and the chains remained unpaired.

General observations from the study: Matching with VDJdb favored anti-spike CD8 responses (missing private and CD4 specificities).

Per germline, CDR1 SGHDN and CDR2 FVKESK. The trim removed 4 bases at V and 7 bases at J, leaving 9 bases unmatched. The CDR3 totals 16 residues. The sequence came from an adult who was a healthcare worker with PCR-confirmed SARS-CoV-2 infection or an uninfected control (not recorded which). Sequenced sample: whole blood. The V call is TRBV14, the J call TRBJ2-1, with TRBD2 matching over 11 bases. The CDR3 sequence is CASSRETSGVGNEQFF. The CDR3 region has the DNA TGTGCCAGCAGCCGAGAGACTAGCGGGGTTGGGAATGAGCAGTTCTTC.